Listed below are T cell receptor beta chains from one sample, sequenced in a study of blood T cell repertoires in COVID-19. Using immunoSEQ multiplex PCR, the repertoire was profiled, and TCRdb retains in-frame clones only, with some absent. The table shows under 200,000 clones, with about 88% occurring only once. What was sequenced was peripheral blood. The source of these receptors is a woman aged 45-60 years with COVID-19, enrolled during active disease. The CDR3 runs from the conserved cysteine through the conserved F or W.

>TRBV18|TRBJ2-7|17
CASSPPVRGAPSYEQYF
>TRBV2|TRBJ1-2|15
CASSVTGGSPTGYTF
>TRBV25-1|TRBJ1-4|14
CASSDLQGNEKLFF
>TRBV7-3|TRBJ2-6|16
CASSLTSGAGANVLTF
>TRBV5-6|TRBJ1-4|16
CASSKIGQGGNEKLFF
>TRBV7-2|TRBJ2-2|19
CASSSPVERGGLDTGELFF
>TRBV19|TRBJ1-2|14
CASRATGGSHGYTF
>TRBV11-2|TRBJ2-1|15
CASSATSGVGNEQFF
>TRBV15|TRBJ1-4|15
CATSREREVGEKLFF
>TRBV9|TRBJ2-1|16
CASSVGGHSSYNEQFF
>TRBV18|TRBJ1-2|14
CASSPPNRAYGYTF
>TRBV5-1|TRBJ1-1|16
CASSFGTGPANTEAFF
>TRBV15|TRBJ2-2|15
CASSREASNTGELFF
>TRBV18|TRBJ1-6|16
CASSPKKGAQNSPLHF
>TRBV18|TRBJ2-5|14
CASSVGTGDETQYF
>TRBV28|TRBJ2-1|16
CASTVTGQRYYNEQFF
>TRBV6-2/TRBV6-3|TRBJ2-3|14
CASSLLAGTDTQYF
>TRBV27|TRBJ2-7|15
CASSSLLAGGYEQYF
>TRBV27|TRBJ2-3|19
CASSKLTGIIPVALNTQYF
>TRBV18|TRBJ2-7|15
CASSRAGTGSSEQYF
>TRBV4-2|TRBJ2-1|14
CASSPAGTSEEQFF
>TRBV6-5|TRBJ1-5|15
CASTLDRNSNQPQHF